A single sample gave rise to the 6 T cell receptor beta chains below, sequenced in a study of shared clonotypes between healthy human individuals. Clones were read by immunoSEQ multiplex PCR, and TCRdb kept only the in-frame ones, dropping some. The sample lists more than 400,000 clones, 95% to 97% occurring once. Sequencing used naive CD4+ T cells sorted from blood. Subset noted: CD45RA+ positively selected. The receptors here all came from a woman in her 30s in good health.

V gene TRBV29-1 combines with J gene TRBJ1-1; D is perhaps TRBD1 (6 bases). V dropped 7 bases and J dropped 1 base, with 13 bases sitting between them. The germline V gene encodes CDR1 SQVTM and CDR2 ANQGSEA. The CDR3 runs 13 residues. Here the CDR3 reads CSAATGWNTEAFF. The CDR3, as DNA: TGCAGCGCCGCGACAGGATGGAACACTGAAGCTTTCTTT. Full variable domain (remainder filled in from reference TRBV29-1 and TRBJ1-1): SAVISQKPSRDICQRGTSLTIQCQVDSQVTMMFWYRQQPGQSLTLIATANQGSEATYESGFVIDKFPISRPNLTFSTLTVSNMSPEDSSIYLCSAATGWNTEAFFGQGTRLTVV.

The V call is TRBV7-6, the J call TRBJ1-2; no firm D call. Germline CDR1 is SGHVS and CDR2 is FNYEAQ. The CDR3 covers 14 residues. Trimming pared 5 bases from V and 4 bases from J, leaving 14 bases between. The CDR3 protein is CASSISRKTYGYTF. The CDR3 DNA is TGTGCCAGCAGCATATCTCGAAAGACCTATGGCTACACCTTC.

This sequence joins TRBV6-5 and TRBJ1-4, with unresolved D. Germline V gene sequence: CDR1 MNHEY, CDR2 SVGAGI. The CDR3 spans 12 residues. The V end lost 6 bases, the J end lost 8 bases, and 10 bases lay between the germline ends. CDR3 sequence reads: CASSQDREKLFF. CDR3 DNA sequence: TGTGCCAGCAGCCAGGATCGAGAAAAACTGTTTTTT.

V usage is TRBV7-9 and J usage is TRBJ1-1; D perhaps matches TRBD1 (5 bases). This CDR3 comprises 15 residues. Per the germline V gene, CDR1 is SEHNR and CDR2 is FQNEAQ (reference sequence). V shed 5 bases and J shed 0 bases, with 13 bases lying between them. CDR3 region: CASSRGEGLNTEAFF. CDR3 bases: TGTGCCAGCAGCCGTGGGGAGGGGTTGAACACTGAAGCTTTCTTT. Together with reference TRBV7-9 and TRBJ1-1, the CDR3 gives the full variable domain: DTGVSQNPRHKITKRGQNVTFRCDPISEHNRLYWYRQTLGQGPEFLTYFQNEAQLEKSRLLSDRFSAERPKGSFSTLEIQRTEQGDSAMYLCASSRGEGLNTEAFFGQGTRLTVV.

The count of this clone is one. CDR3 sequence (DNA): TGCAGCGTTGAGGGCCGACCGCGGAATGAGCAGTTCTTC. Encoded protein: CSVEGRPRNEQFF. This sequence joins TRBV29-1 and TRBJ2-1, with D hard to call. The V gene lost 3 bases and the J gene lost 7 bases, with 13 bases spanning the gap. Germline lookup yields CDR1 SQVTM and CDR2 ANQGSEA. The CDR3 loop spans 13 amino acids.

V is TRBV25-1 and J is TRBJ2-1; the match to TRBD1 covers 9 bases. V was pared by 4 bases and J by 4 bases, with 8 bases of the junction left unmatched. Germline values: CDR1 MGHDK, CDR2 SYGVNS. This CDR3 is built from 16 residues. The CDR3 bases are TGTGCCAGCAGTGGGTACCGGGACAGGGCTTACAATGAGCAGTTCTTC. Translating gives CASSGYRDRAYNEQFF.